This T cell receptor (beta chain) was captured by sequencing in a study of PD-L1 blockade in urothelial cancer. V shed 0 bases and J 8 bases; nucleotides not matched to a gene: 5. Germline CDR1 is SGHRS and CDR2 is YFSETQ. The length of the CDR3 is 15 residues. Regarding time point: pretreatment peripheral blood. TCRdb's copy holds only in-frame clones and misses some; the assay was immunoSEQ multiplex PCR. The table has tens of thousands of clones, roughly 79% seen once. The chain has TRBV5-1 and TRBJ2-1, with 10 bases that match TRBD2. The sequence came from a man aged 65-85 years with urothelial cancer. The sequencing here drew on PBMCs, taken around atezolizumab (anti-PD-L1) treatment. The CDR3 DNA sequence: TGCGCCAGCAGCTTGGTAAGCGGGAGGGCCTATGAGCAGTTCTTC. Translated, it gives CASSLVSGRAYEQFF.